The TCR beta chain described here comes from a study of OX40 agonist ivuxolimab in advanced cancers. Study as a whole: Of mixed ages from about 20 to 80 and averaging about 60 years, the group was 65% to 85% male. General study findings and limits: Certain nonresponding patients likewise had low normalized T-cell clonal expansion.

Concerning this clone: Its antigen remains unknown.

Generated by immunoSEQ multiplex PCR, the TCRdb table keeps only in-frame clones and is missing some. The sample records around 56,000 clones, around 83% being singletons. This material consisted of CD4+ or CD8+ T cells sorted from blood, taken in a trial of the OX40 agonist ivuxolimab. The TCR comes from an adult with an advanced solid tumor such as melanoma, head and neck, liver or kidney cancer.

The CDR3 loop reads CASSDAWGGHEQFF. As DNA, the CDR3 is TGTGCCAGCAGTGACGCTTGGGGTGGTCATGAGCAGTTCTTC. The chain carries TRBV6-1 and TRBJ2-1; D gene unclear. V was pared by 3 bases and J by 8 bases, with 14 bases between. Germline CDR1 reads MNHNS; CDR2 reads SASEGT. The length of the CDR3 is 14 residues.